This T cell receptor beta chain was found in a study of cytomegalovirus exposure and HLA in healthy donors. As regards this clone: Its antigen is currently unknown.

Amplification used 60 Vbeta primers and 13 Jbeta primers. TCRdb keeps only in-frame clones here, not all; method: immunoSEQ multiplex PCR. The profile shows about 270,000 clones, roughly 70% of them singletons. Germline V CDR1 and CDR2: SGHVS, FNYEAQ. V was trimmed by 5 bases and J by 0 bases, leaving 8 bases between them. This CDR3 contains 14 residues. General study results and limits: Cytomegalovirus status, reportedly, was diagnosed with high specificity and sensitivity by the classifier. Later analysis revealed greater clonal expansion in HLA-associated TCR beta chains than in equally common others.

Sequencing was performed on PBMCs. This TCR was sampled from a female donor in good health and CMV-seronegative. J is TRBJ1-3 and V is TRBV7-6; no definite D call. DNA for the CDR3: TGTGCCAGCAGCCCTCTAAGCTCTGGAAACACCATATATTTT. Its protein is CASSPLSSGNTIYF.